The clone carrying this T cell receptor beta chain was recorded many times. Its antigen is unknown. The sample comes from a study of T cells after yellow fever vaccination. Study-wide context: SMART-Seq v4 Ultra Low Input served to prepare low-cell-number fractions. Study results and limitations: Among primary-vaccination clones, most reappeared after the booster, at 96% for CD4 and more than 85% for CD8. Within FACS-sorted repertoires, abundant clonotypes contaminating from the bulk population could be present. The secondary response was weaker but peaked faster, day 5 versus 15.

Each CDR3 protein gets one entry after TCRdb re-called the 5' RACE reads with MiXCR. The profile covers under 250,000 distinct CDR3 sequences, with 6.9% appearing a single time and approximately 0.85% taken by the ten largest. Germline CDR1 reads DFQATT; CDR2 reads SNEGSKA (reference sequence). The CDR3 runs 16 residues. V lost 0 bases and J lost 4; bases outside the gene matches: 6. The rearrangement links TRBV20-1 to TRBJ2-1, with 10 bases aligning to TRBD2. Sequences were derived from CD4+ T cells sorted from PBMCs, sampled 15 days after the yellow fever booster vaccination. This sequence originates from a man aged 25-45 years who received the YFV17D yellow fever vaccine. The chain's CDR3 is CSARDRTSGKYNEQFF. The CDR3 region has the DNA TGCAGTGCTAGAGATAGGACTAGCGGCAAATACAATGAGCAGTTCTTC.